This TCR beta chain was identified during a study of cytomegalovirus exposure and HLA in healthy donors (dated by TCRdb to between 2016 and 2019). Regarding the study in general: An earlier analysis of some 600 of the donors reported approximately 300 Gb of sequence data and some 110 million unique TCR beta sequences obtained from about 170 million T cells. A separate validation cohort of 100 to 150 different subjects was used in addition to the approximately 640-subject first cohort. All discovery cohort repertoires had been generated on a single sequencing platform. An early release covering roughly 640 HLA-typed donors comprised 250 to 350 gigabases of sequencing data and approximately 85 million unique TCR sequences. A later genetic analysis took genome-wide SNP genotypes for 398 of the 666 donors and used that subset as a discovery cohort. A later analysis re-examined previously published TCR beta repertoires from over 500 donors and added high-resolution HLA genotyping to investigate patterns of TCR occurrence. Among about 390 genotyped donors of the cohort, an average of approximately 240,000 unique TCR beta nucleotide sequences were sequenced per donor, around a sixth of them non-productive. Donor age, sex, ethnicity and CMV serostatus were compiled alongside the repertoire data. A handful of DR-DQ haplotypes were handled as single units for association and clustering because linkage in the cohort was strong. Using immunosequencing, the study profiled T cell repertoires from 666 subjects and related those repertoires to cytomegalovirus serostatus. HLA typing covered class I and class II loci at four-digit resolution. In the later analysis, no new phenotypic data were used to find candidate immune exposures; instead, reliance was placed on TCR beta sequences and their occurrence across donors. The study was designed to test whether signatures of past pathogen exposure could be identified by cataloging public T cell receptors. The number of donors typed differed by locus, with about 629-630 for A, B, C, DRB1 and DQB1, roughly 520 for DQA1, about 610 for DPA1, and approximately 470 for DPB1. The genetic ancestry cluster associated with self-reported Caucasian donors included 65% to 90% of the 398 genotyped donors. To predict cytomegalovirus infection status, the study brought together high-throughput TCR immunosequencing, statistical association of individual TCRs with disease status, and machine learning. An earlier analysis of several hundred of the donors used high-throughput TCR beta sequencing to judge whether each TCR beta V gene segment behaved as functional or pseudogenic. Points the paper makes about the study in general: A further reported finding was that TCR beta sequences accurately predicted the HLA-A and HLA-B alleles for most subjects in the first cohort. Broadly in line with IMGT annotations, most TCR beta V segments showed up in productive rearrangements about 87% or about 30% of the time in an earlier analysis of several hundred of the donors. A later analysis found that TCR association rates varied across HLA loci, with DRB1 alleles showing the most associated TCRs and HLA-C alleles the fewest. Linkage disequilibrium might explain the correlated functional status among segregating V segments, but an unknown experimental factor could not be ruled out. Because HLA typing was missing for some donors at each locus, association tests included only the typed subset. In a later genetic analysis, fewer N-insertions in productive TCRs were reported among donors in an Asian-associated ancestry cluster than the approximately 670-donor mean. Roughly uniform sequencing depth across donors was assumed in presence/absence analyses, although this assumption may not hold. CMV serostatus was the only immune exposure information available for the cohort. A group of highly shared sequence variants was considered likely to be a technical artifact of the sequencing pipeline. A later genetic analysis associated a missense DCLRE1C variant with V-gene and J-gene trimming of TCR beta chains, and an independent cohort replicated the association. When HLA alleles, especially DR and DQ, strongly co-occurred, attributing TCR associations to individual alleles was difficult. Because counts were too low, seventeen rarely observed V segments, including chromosome 9 orphons, were left out of the earlier analysis of 500 to 750 of the donors. A later analysis associated 16,951 TCR beta sequences with specific HLA alleles at a false discovery rate of 0.05. The study listed 164 TCR beta chains as associated with cytomegalovirus. Several of the top co-occurrence clusters appeared to be linked to parvovirus B19, influenza, CMV and Epstein-Barr virus, according to a later analysis. While some public TCRs were present in many individuals, most TCR sequences turned up only very rarely across donors. The classifier was reported to diagnose cytomegalovirus status with high specificity and sensitivity in both the original and validation cohorts. In a later analysis, HLA-associated TCR beta chains showed more clonal expansion and lower generation probabilities than non-associated chains that were equally common. A later analysis found that most CMV-associated TCR beta chains appeared HLA-restricted, with HLA associations seemingly driven largely by CMV exposure. The 87-base-pair reads could not distinguish some IMGT-functional V segments, including TRBV6-2 and TRBV6-3, so those segments were excluded. In vitro tests confirmed that a few of the cytomegalovirus-associated TCR beta chains recognize cytomegalovirus antigens. It was suggested by the authors that the approach could potentially be generalized to other disease states and immunological phenotypes. In this cohort, only TCR beta chains were sequenced, and detectable features were limited by the absence of alpha or paired-chain data.

Library preparation used the immunoSEQ multiplex PCR assay. For the multiplex PCR, a mixture combining 60 forward primers for TCR Vbeta segments and 13 reverse primers for TCR Jbeta segments was used. A multiplex PCR assay on genomic DNA amplified the CDR3 region of rearranged TCR beta genes. On the Illumina HiSeq System, the amplified TCR beta libraries were sequenced as 87-base-pair reads. The authors' pipeline ran thus. Across the roughly 700 repertoires, a later analysis counted tens of millions of unique TCR beta chains, approximately 12 million of which were shared by at least two donors. Raw reads were error-corrected and collapsed into unique sequences with a nearest-neighbor algorithm that merged closely related sequences to remove PCR and sequencing errors. V, D and J gene segments were assigned by aligning CDR3 sequences to IMGT reference sequences. For a sequence to be retained, a match of at least six nucleotides to both a V gene segment and a J gene segment was required. Rearrangements were called productive when the CDR3 lacked stop codons and stayed in frame with V and J; all others were non-productive. Following IMGT convention, CDR3 was defined as the stretch from the second conserved V-encoded cysteine up to the conserved J-encoded phenylalanine. The earlier analysis of about 590 of the donors excluded sequences that lacked an unambiguous match to a single V gene segment. In an earlier analysis of approximately 550 of the donors, V segments were called functional above 56.7% productive rearrangements and were called segregating when the between-donor standard deviation exceeded 5%. To diagnose cytomegalovirus status from the catalog of TCR beta chain sequences, a statistical classification framework was built. A later analysis assigned V and J genes by comparing TCR nucleotide sequences with IMGT/GENE-DB human TR gene sequences. In a later analysis, CDR3 sequences and most-parsimonious VDJ recombination scenarios were assigned using the TCRdist pipeline. In a later analysis, each TCR beta chain was defined by its CDR3 amino acid sequence together with its V-gene family, and reads without a unique V-gene family were excluded. To address suspected cross-contamination and a sequencing artifact, a later analysis removed a few hundred highly shared, low-generation-probability nucleotide sequences. A later analysis calculated a clonal expansion index for each public chain from normalized within-repertoire ranks of inferred template counts. A later analysis computed generation probabilities with a VDJ recombination model fitted to out-of-frame rearrangements, and checked the results against IGoR. Hypergeometric tests were used in a later analysis to score TCR-TCR, TCR-HLA and TCR-CMV co-occurrence, with a repertoire-size bias correction applied to the TCR pairs. A later analysis estimated false discovery rates by permuting HLA or CMV assignments 20 times. In a later analysis, co-occurring TCRs were grouped using DBSCAN, with TCRdist sequence similarity added in when clustering inside HLA-allele-positive subsets. For co-occurrence clustering, repertoires with fewer than 30,000 or more than 120,000 public chains were excluded, along with a handful of repertoires with anomalous nucleotide sharing. TCRdb mirrors the immuneACCESS table, restricted to in-frame sequences. Some clones are absent from its copies; in checked studies, under half trace to an unresolved V gene, and the reason for the others is unknown. That table supplies the V and J calls and clone size; D and trimming were determined from the DNA. The sample profile shows about 190,000 clones; roughly 76% of them were found once. Together, the top ten hold roughly 2% of the sample.

The cohort comprised 550 to 700 healthy bone marrow donors. Cohort members were all nominally healthy when sampled, although unrecorded immune exposures were likely present. The donor tested CMV seropositive, placing the donor among the 289 seropositive members of the cohort. A peripheral blood sample was collected from each donor, and TCR beta sequencing was performed on peripheral blood mononuclear cells. Genomic DNA was extracted from the blood cell samples with the Qiagen DNeasy Blood Extraction Kit. Concerning this clone itself: The target of this receptor is not known. No much larger clonotype is one base removed from it; base qualities were not supplied.

The CDR3 contains 19 residues, cysteine and phenylalanine counted. Only the CDR3 portion is preserved as DNA: 57 bases, with reading frame beginning at the first base. This clonotype originated in a woman aged 30 to 39 in good health and CMV-seropositive. Rearrangement joined TRBV21-1 to TRBJ1-2; the tabulated D call, TRBD1, remains unverified against the DNA. TRBV21-1 is described as a pseudogene. The sequenced sample consisted of PBMCs. The CDR3 reads as follows: CASSKALLWTGGAKHGYTF. The nucleotide sequence is given as TGTGCCAGCAGCAAAGCGCTATTATGGACAGGGGGCGCGAAACATGGCTACACCTTC.